This TCR beta chain was observed in a study of cytomegalovirus exposure and HLA in healthy donors. At the level of the study: Most donors, approximately 82% of 398 genotyped, fell in the Caucasian-associated ancestry cluster.

Primers: 60 Vbeta forward and 13 Jbeta reverse. Repertoires were generated with immunoSEQ multiplex PCR, while TCRdb's copy carries only in-frame clones and drops some. The data hold 100,000 to 120,000 clones, with around 80% observed a single time. The CDR3 totals 12 residues. Trimming removed 3 bases from V and 5 bases from J, with 7 bases in between. Looked up from germline, CDR1 is MNHNY and CDR2 is SVGAGI (reference sequence). Study findings and constraints: Whilst most TCR sequences proved rare, a subset of public TCRs occurred across many donors. Around 160 TCR beta chains were listed as cytomegalovirus-associated.

A remark on this clone: The antigen remains unidentified.

Sequenced sample: PBMCs. This TCR came from a man aged 25-40 years in good health and CMV-seropositive. The rearrangement uses TRBV6-6 and TRBJ2-5, with D tentatively TRBD2 (5 bases). CDR3 coding DNA: TGTGCCAGCAGTTATCCGGGGGAGACCCAGTACTTC. Translation gives CASSYPGETQYF.